Listed below are T cell receptor beta chains from one sample, sequenced in a study of T cells in localized non-small cell lung cancer. The data were produced by immunoSEQ multiplex PCR, yet TCRdb's version contains in-frame clones alone and is incomplete. The sample includes under 7,500 clones, approximately 46% seen only once; the top ten take 3% to 4%. Sequencing used lymph node tissue, obtained before any cancer treatment. These TCRs come from a man between 35 and 75 years old with stage I lung adenocarcinoma. The CDR3 runs from the conserved cysteine through the conserved F or W. The D gene is left open where the match is weak. Not all rows give a size; the values are once, few, many and, for expanded clones, a class.

v_gene,d_gene,j_gene,abundance,CDR3aa,CDR3nt
TRBV6-8,-,TRBJ2-7,few,CASREQGSSYEQYF,TGTGCCAGCAGGGAACAGGGTAGCTCCTACGAGCAGTACTTC
TRBV29-1,-,TRBJ2-5,-,CSVDGVVKETQYF,TGCAGCGTTGATGGAGTAGTAAAAGAGACCCAGTACTTC
TRBV6-7,-,TRBJ1-1,few,CASSEATTEDTEAFF,TGTGCCAGCAGTGAGGCAACCACTGAAGACACTGAAGCTTTCTTT
TRBV9,TRBD1,TRBJ2-7,few,CASSAQGARGEQYF,TGTGCCAGCAGCGCACAGGGGGCAAGGGGCGAGCAGTACTTC
TRBV6-8,TRBD1,TRBJ1-5,few,CASSPGQGINQPQHF,TGTGCCAGCAGTCCCGGACAGGGGATCAATCAGCCCCAGCATTTT
TRBV6-8,TRBD1,TRBJ1-5,few,CAIRATGDQPQHF,TGTGCCATCAGGGCGACAGGGGATCAGCCCCAGCATTTT
TRBV28,TRBD1,TRBJ1-4,-,CASSLNLAGTGGKLFF,TGTGCCAGCAGTTTAAACCTTGCCGGGACAGGGGGAAAACTGTTTTTT
TRBV9,-,TRBJ1-5,few,CASSETGPFQPQHF,TGTGCCAGCAGTGAAACAGGCCCCTTTCAGCCCCAGCATTTT
TRBV18,-,TRBJ2-1,once,CASSPPQSSYNEQFF,TGTGCCAGCTCACCCCCCCAGAGCTCCTACAATGAGCAGTTCTTC
TRBV29-1,-,TRBJ2-2,-,CSVEQGWNTGELFF,TGCAGCGTTGAACAGGGGTGGAACACCGGGGAGCTGTTTTTT
TRBV6-8,-,TRBJ1-5,-,CAIGAAGVSTRNQPQHF,TGTGCCATCGGGGCGGCAGGGGTATCCACGCGCAATCAGCCCCAGCATTTT
TRBV18,-,TRBJ1-2,-,CASSPGMALYGYTF,TGTGCCAGCTCTCCAGGGATGGCCCTCTATGGCTACACCTTC
TRBV28,TRBD2,TRBJ2-3,-,CASSLPGLVGQYF,TGTGCCAGCAGTTTACCGGGACTAGTTGGGCAGTATTTT
TRBV9,TRBD2,TRBJ2-3,few,CASSVGLAGVVGTDTQYF,TGTGCCAGCAGCGTCGGACTAGCGGGAGTTGTGGGGACAGATACGCAGTATTTT
TRBV14,-,TRBJ1-2,few,CASSDDSSYGYTF,TGTGCCAGCAGCGACGACAGTTCTTATGGCTACACCTTC
TRBV18,-,TRBJ2-2,-,CASSPGLWNTGELFF,TGTGCCAGCTCACCGGGGCTATGGAACACCGGGGAGCTGTTTTTT
TRBV11-3,TRBD1,TRBJ2-5,few,CASSLVRTGTETQYF,TGTGCCAGCAGCTTAGTCCGGACAGGGACAGAGACCCAGTACTTC
TRBV6-8,-,TRBJ1-3,-,CAALEKGWESGNTIYF,TGTGCCGCACTGGAAAAGGGTTGGGAGAGCGGAAACACCATATATTTT
TRBV9,-,TRBJ2-7,-,CASSEEITYEQYF,TGTGCCAGCAGTGAGGAGATTACCTACGAGCAGTACTTC
TRBV6-8,TRBD1,TRBJ1-6,few,CASSPGTGYPSPLHF,TGTGCCAGCAGCCCCGGGACAGGTTATCCTTCACCCCTCCACTTT
TRBV6-8,TRBD1,TRBJ2-2,few,CASSPIQGTGELFF,TGTGCCAGCAGTCCGATACAGGGGACCGGGGAGCTGTTTTTT
TRBV19,TRBD1,TRBJ1-1,-,CASSSGQGRSTEAFF,TGTGCCAGTAGTTCCGGACAGGGTCGGTCAACTGAAGCTTTCTTT
TRBV23-1,TRBD1,TRBJ2-7,once,CASSHHTGGFYEQYF,TGCGCCAGCAGCCACCATACAGGGGGCTTCTACGAGCAGTACTTC
TRBV5-3,TRBD2,TRBJ2-3,-,CARSLGGGLAVLWGSQYF,TGTGCCAGAAGCTTGGGAGGTGGACTAGCGGTCCTCTGGGGGTCGCAGTATTTT
TRBV11-3,TRBD1,TRBJ1-2,medium-sized,CASSPRTGITGYTF,TGTGCCAGCAGCCCCAGGACAGGAATAACTGGCTACACCTTC
TRBV6-7,-,TRBJ2-7,-,CATSDSYQQYF,TGTGCCACCTCAGACAGCTATCAGCAGTACTTC
TRBV30,-,TRBJ1-5,-,CAWSVFNRVNQPQHF,TGTGCCTGGAGTGTATTTAACAGGGTGAATCAGCCCCAGCATTTT
TRBV19,TRBD2,TRBJ2-5,-,CASSLGVTSGQETQYF,TGTGCCAGTAGTTTAGGGGTGACTAGCGGACAAGAGACCCAGTACTTC
TRBV18,-,TRBJ1-2,-,CASSINTLPSTGSGGYTF,TGTGCCAGCTCAATTAATACCCTGCCTTCGACAGGTTCTGGCGGCTACACCTTC
TRBV28,-,TRBJ1-1,-,CANSLGSYSLNTEAFF,TGTGCCAACAGTTTAGGCAGCTACTCTTTGAACACTGAAGCTTTCTTT
TRBV4-1,-,TRBJ2-1,-,CASSQFGGGEQFF,TGCGCCAGCAGCCAGTTCGGGGGCGGTGAGCAGTTCTTC
TRBV28,-,TRBJ2-7,-,CASTSPIQGNEQYF,TGTGCCAGCACCTCCCCTATTCAGGGAAACGAGCAGTACTTC
TRBV11-3,TRBD2,TRBJ2-2,medium-sized,CASSPAGGSTGELFF,TGTGCCAGCAGCCCGGCGGGGGGAAGCACCGGGGAGCTGTTTTTT
TRBV19,TRBD1,TRBJ1-3,few,CASSPTGTGNTIYF,TGTGCCAGTAGCCCGACAGGGACTGGAAACACCATATATTTT
TRBV11-3,TRBD1,TRBJ2-7,few,CASSSSPGTGDPEQYF,TGTGCCAGCAGCTCGTCTCCTGGGACAGGGGATCCCGAGCAGTACTTC
TRBV9,TRBD2,TRBJ2-7,few,CASSDPGTSHEQYF,TGTGCCAGCAGTGACCCCGGGACTAGCCACGAGCAGTACTTC
TRBV29-1,TRBD1,TRBJ1-2,-,CSVGDRGRYGYTF,TGCAGCGTTGGGGACAGGGGAAGGTATGGCTACACCTTC
TRBV11-3,TRBD2,TRBJ2-5,-,CASSVLAGVETQYF,TGTGCCAGCAGCGTCCTAGCGGGAGTTGAGACCCAGTACTTC
TRBV29-1,-,TRBJ2-2,-,CSVGKRGSPGELFF,TGCAGCGTTGGTAAAAGGGGGAGCCCCGGGGAGCTGTTTTTT
TRBV11-3,-,TRBJ2-2,medium-sized,CASSLQVYTGELFF,TGTGCCAGCAGCTTACAGGTTTACACCGGGGAGCTGTTTTTT
TRBV9,TRBD2,TRBJ2-5,few,CASSTYSGTSETQYF,TGTGCCAGCAGCACCTACTCCGGGACTAGCGAGACCCAGTACTTC
TRBV25-1,-,TRBJ2-5,few,CASSGQRETQYF,TGTGCCAGCAGTGGCCAGAGGGAGACCCAGTACTTC
TRBV19,TRBD1,TRBJ2-7,-,CASTNRGLNEQYF,TGTGCCAGTACAAACAGGGGGCTAAACGAGCAGTACTTC
TRBV9,TRBD2,TRBJ2-5,few,CASSVDSGRGETQYF,TGTGCCAGCAGCGTAGATAGCGGGAGGGGAGAGACCCAGTACTTC
TRBV19,TRBD1,TRBJ2-2,-,CASRSPGQLTGELFF,TGTGCCAGTAGGTCCCCGGGACAGCTCACCGGGGAGCTGTTTTTT